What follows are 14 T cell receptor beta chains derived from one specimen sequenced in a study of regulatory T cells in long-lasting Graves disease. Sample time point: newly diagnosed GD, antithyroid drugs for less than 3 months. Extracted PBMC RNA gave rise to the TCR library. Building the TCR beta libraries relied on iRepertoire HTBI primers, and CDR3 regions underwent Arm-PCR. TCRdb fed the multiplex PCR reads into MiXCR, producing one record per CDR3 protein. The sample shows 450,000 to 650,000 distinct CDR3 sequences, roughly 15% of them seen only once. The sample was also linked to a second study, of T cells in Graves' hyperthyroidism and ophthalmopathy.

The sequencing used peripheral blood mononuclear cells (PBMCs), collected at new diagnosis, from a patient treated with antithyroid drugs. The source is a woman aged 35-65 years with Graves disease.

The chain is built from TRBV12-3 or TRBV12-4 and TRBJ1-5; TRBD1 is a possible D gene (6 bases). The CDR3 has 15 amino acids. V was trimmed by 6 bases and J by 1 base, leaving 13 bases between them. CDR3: CASSYRGISNQPQHF. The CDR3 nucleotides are TGTGCCAGCAGCTATAGGGGGATAAGCAATCAGCCCCAGCATTTT.

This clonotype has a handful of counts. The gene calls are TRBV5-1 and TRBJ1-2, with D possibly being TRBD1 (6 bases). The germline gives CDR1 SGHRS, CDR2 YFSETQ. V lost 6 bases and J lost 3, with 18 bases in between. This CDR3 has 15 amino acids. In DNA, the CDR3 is TGCGCCAGCACCGGGGCGGTAGGACAGTACTATGGCTACACCTTC. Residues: CASTGAVGQYYGYTF.

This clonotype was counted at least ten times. DNA for the CDR3: TGCAGTGCCGCGGACTACCGAACAGATACGCAGTATTTT. Translation: CSAADYRTDTQYF. The genes are TRBV20-1 and TRBJ2-3; maybe TRBD2 (6 bases). V was trimmed by 6 bases and J by 3 bases, leaving 13 bases between them. Per germline, CDR1 DFQATT and CDR2 SNEGSKA (reference sequence). This CDR3 is built from 13 residues.

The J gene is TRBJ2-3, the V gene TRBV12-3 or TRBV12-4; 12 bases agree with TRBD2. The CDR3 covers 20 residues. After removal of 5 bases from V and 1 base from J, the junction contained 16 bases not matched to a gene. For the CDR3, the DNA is TGTGCCAGCAGTCGGGAGCCTCCGACTAGCGGGAGTTTCCGCACAGATACGCAGTATTTT. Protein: CASSREPPTSGSFRTDTQYF.

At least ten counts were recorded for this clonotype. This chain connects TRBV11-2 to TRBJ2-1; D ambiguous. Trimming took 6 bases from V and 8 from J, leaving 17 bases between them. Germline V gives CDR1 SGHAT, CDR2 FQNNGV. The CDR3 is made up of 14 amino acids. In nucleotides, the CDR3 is TGTGCCAGCAGTCCAATCAGGATGAGGTATGAGCAGTTCTTC. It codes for CASSPIRMRYEQFF.

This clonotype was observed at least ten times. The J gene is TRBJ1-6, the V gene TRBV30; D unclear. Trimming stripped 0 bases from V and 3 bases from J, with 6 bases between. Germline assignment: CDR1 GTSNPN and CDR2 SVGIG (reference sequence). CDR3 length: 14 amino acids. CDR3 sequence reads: CAWSVEDYNSPLHF. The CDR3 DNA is TGTGCCTGGAGTGTTGAGGACTATAATTCACCCCTCCACTTT.

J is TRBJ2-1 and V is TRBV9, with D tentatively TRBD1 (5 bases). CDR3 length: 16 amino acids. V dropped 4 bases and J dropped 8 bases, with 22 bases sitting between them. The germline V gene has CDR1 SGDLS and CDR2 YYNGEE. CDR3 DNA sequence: TGTGCCAGCAGCCCATACGCAACCCCCCAGGGCGATGAGCAGTTCTTC. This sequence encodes CASSPYATPQGDEQFF.

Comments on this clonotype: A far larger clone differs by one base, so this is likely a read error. CDR3 DNA sequence: TGTGCCAGCAGCTTAGATTTGCGAACAGATGCGCAGTATTTT. It encodes CASSLDLRTDAQYF. This chain links TRBV7-2 with TRBJ2-3; D uncertain. The CDR3 covers 14 residues. Germline CDR1 and CDR2: SGHTA and FQGNSA. The whole variable domain, filled in from reference TRBV7-2 and TRBJ2-3, reads GAGVSQSPSNKVTEKGKDVELRCDPISGHTALYWYRQSLGQGLEFLIYFQGNSAPDKSGLPSDRFSAERTGGSVSTLTIQRTQQEDSAVYLCASSLDLRTDAQYFGPGTRLTVL.

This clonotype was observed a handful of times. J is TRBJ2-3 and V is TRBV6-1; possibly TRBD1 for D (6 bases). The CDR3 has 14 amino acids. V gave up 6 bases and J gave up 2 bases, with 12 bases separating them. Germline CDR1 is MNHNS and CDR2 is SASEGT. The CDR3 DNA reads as TGTGCCAGCAGCAGACAGGAATACACAGATACGCAGTATTTT. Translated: CASSRQEYTDTQYF.

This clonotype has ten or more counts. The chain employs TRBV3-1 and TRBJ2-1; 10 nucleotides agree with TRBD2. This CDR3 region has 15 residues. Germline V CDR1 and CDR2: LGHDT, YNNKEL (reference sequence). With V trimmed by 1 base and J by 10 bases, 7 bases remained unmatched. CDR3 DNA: TGTGCCAGCAGCCAAGTCGCTAGCGGGGGCCGGGAGCAGTTCTTC. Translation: CASSQVASGGREQFF.

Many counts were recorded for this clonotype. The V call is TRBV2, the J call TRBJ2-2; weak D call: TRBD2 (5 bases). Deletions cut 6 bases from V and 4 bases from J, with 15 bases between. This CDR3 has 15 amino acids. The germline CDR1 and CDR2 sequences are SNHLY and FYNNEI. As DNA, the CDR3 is TGTGCCAGCAGCGAACTAGGTCTGGGCACCGGGGAGCTGTTTTTT. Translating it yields CASSELGLGTGELFF.

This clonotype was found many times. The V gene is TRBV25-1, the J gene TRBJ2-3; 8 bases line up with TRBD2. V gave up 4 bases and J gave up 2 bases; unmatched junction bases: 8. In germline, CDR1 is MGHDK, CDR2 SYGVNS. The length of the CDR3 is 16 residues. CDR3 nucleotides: TGTGCCAGCAGTGGAACTAGCGGAGCGATCACAGATACGCAGTATTTT. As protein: CASSGTSGAITDTQYF. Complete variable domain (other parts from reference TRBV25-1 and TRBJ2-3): EADIYQTPRYLVIGTGKKITLECSQTMGHDKMYWYQQDPGMELHLIHYSYGVNSTEKGDLSSESTVSRIRTEHFPLTLESARPSHTSQYLCASSGTSGAITDTQYFGPGTRLTVL.

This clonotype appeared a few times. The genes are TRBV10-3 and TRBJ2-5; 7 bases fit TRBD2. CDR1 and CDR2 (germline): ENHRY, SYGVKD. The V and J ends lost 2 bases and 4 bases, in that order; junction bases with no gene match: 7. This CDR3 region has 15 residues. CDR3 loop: CAISEDESGGETQYF. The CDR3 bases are TGTGCCATCAGTGAGGACGAGTCGGGAGGAGAGACCCAGTACTTC.

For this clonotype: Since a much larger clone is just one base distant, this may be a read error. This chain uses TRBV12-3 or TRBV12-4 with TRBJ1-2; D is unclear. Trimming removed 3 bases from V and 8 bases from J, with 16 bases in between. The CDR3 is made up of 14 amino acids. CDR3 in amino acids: CASSFSGRPRGYTF. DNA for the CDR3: TGTGCCAGCAGTTTTTCGGGGAGACCTCGAGGCTACACCTTC.